This TCR beta chain was identified during a study of CD8 T cells in ankylosing spondylitis. This clonotype was counted a few times. TCRdb processed the 5' RACE reads anew with MiXCR; each CDR3 protein has one entry. The table records 200,000 to 250,000 distinct CDR3 sequences, over 30% of them present only once. From germline, CDR1 is LGHDT and CDR2 YNNKEL (reference sequence). This CDR3 contains 13 residues. V was clipped by 0 bases and J by 7 bases, with 9 bases between them. The gene calls are TRBV3-1 and TRBJ1-2; D ambiguous. The clonotype was recovered from a male donor with ankylosing spondylitis or in good health (not recorded which). Sequenced input: blood, either unsorted or a sorted T cell fraction (not recorded which). CDR3 bases: TGTGCCAGCAGCCAAGACGACGGACGTGGCTACACCTTC. Encoded protein: CASSQDDGRGYTF.